The 13 T cell receptor beta chains below all came from one sample that was sequenced in a study of OX40 agonist ivuxolimab in advanced cancers. Libraries were prepared by immunoSEQ multiplex PCR; TCRdb keeps only in-frame clonotypes and omits some of them. The sample has about 69,000 clones, over 75% seen once. This specimen was CD4+ or CD8+ T cells sorted from blood, taken in a trial of the OX40 agonist ivuxolimab. The receptors stem from an adult with an advanced solid tumor such as melanoma, head and neck, liver or kidney cancer.

The chain carries TRBV4-3 and TRBJ1-6; D remains ambiguous. CDR1 and CDR2 (germline): LGHNA, YSLEER. The ends were cut back, 0 bases at V and 11 bases at J, with 11 bases in the middle. The CDR3 is 14 amino acids. The CDR3 bases are TGCGCCAGCAGCCAAGATACTATGGTTACACCCCTCCACTTT. It yields the protein CASSQDTMVTPLHF.

This clone was observed a single time. The V call is TRBV6-6, the J call TRBJ2-1; D gene ambiguous. This CDR3 has 12 residues. Trimming stripped 8 bases from V and 13 bases from J, with 18 bases between. Germline CDR1 MNHNY, CDR2 SVGAGI (reference sequence). The CDR3 region has the DNA TGTGCCAGCGCCTCAGGTTCTAATCCTCAGTTCTTC. Encoded protein: CASASGSNPQFF.

The chain has TRBV14 and TRBJ2-7; D remains ambiguous. The CDR3 sequence is 14 residues long. Trimming left V 1 base short and J 1 base short, with 8 bases between. Germline CDR1 reads SGHDN; CDR2 reads FVKESK. CDR3 sequence: CASSQVGTSYEQYF. As DNA, the CDR3 is TGTGCCAGCAGCCAAGTGGGCACATCCTACGAGCAGTACTTC.

J is TRBJ1-1 and V is TRBV4-3; D not resolved. The V end was cut by 2 bases, the J end by 0 bases, with 10 bases between. Germline V gene data show CDR1 as LGHNA and CDR2 as YSLEER. The CDR3 is 15 amino acids. The CDR3 sequence: CASSQKTGMNTEAFF. The CDR3 DNA reads as TGCGCCAGCAGCCAAAAAACGGGGATGAACACTGAAGCTTTCTTT.

The V call is TRBV6-5, the J call TRBJ2-7; tentative D call: TRBD1 (6 bases). This CDR3 region has 14 residues. The germline gives CDR1 MNHEY, CDR2 SVGAGI. V lost 2 bases and J lost 3, with 11 bases in between. The CDR3 region is CASSYAGDGYEQYF. Here the CDR3 DNA reads TGTGCCAGCAGTTACGCAGGGGACGGCTACGAGCAGTACTTC.

This chain links TRBV7-3 with TRBJ2-7; D tentatively fits TRBD1 or TRBD2 (5 bases each). CDR1 is SGHTA, CDR2 FQGTGA, per germline. The CDR3 sequence is 17 residues long. Trimming stripped 0 bases from V and 0 bases from J, with 15 bases between. The chain's CDR3 is CASSLTSAGTSSYEQYF. For the CDR3, the DNA is TGTGCCAGCAGCTTAACATCGGCAGGGACGAGCTCCTACGAGCAGTACTTC.

CDR3 nucleotides: TGCGCCAGCAGCCAAGATCAGTCAGGGTTCACTGAAGCTTTCTTT. The encoded protein is CASSQDQSGFTEAFF. The V call is TRBV4-3, the J call TRBJ1-1; tentatively, D is TRBD1 (5 bases). The CDR3 sequence is 15 residues long. V lost 0 bases to trimming and J lost 4 bases, with 12 bases between them. CDR1 and CDR2 from the germline V gene are LGHNA and YSLEER.

This clone occurred once. The V gene is TRBV2, the J gene TRBJ1-1, with D unresolved. V lost 8 bases, J lost 0 bases, and 13 bases lay in between. Germline CDR1 reads SNHLY; CDR2 reads FYNNEI. The CDR3 consists of 14 residues. The CDR3 DNA is TGTGCCAGCGTGATCGAGCCCATGAACACTGAAGCTTTCTTT. It specifies CASVIEPMNTEAFF. The whole variable domain, filled in from reference TRBV2 and TRBJ1-1, reads EPEVTQTPSHQVTQMGQEVILRCVPISNHLYFYWYRQILGQKVEFLVSFYNNEISEKSEIFDDQFSVERPDGSNFTLKIRSTKLEDSAMYFCASVIEPMNTEAFFGQGTRLTVV.

A single count supports this clone. V usage is TRBV27 and J usage is TRBJ2-1, with TRBD2 matching over 7 bases. This CDR3 is 12 amino acids long. The V and J ends lost 8 bases and 7 bases, in that order; junction bases with no gene match: 5. From germline, CDR1 is MNHEY and CDR2 SMNVEV (reference sequence). For the CDR3, the DNA is TGTGCCAGCTGTGAGGGAGGGAATGAGCAGTTCTTC. Residues: CASCEGGNEQFF.

The rearrangement links TRBV7-9 to TRBJ2-7, with 10 bases matching TRBD1. Germline V lookup: CDR1 SEHNR, CDR2 FQNEAQ (reference sequence). Germline trimming cut 3 bases from V and 5 bases from J; bases unmatched to any gene: 4. This CDR3 is 14 amino acids long. DNA for the CDR3: TGTGCCAGCAGCTTGGGACAGGGGCTCGACGAGCAGTACTTC. Amino acids: CASSLGQGLDEQYF.

The chain employs TRBV19 and TRBJ1-5; perhaps TRBD1 as D (5 bases). Germline V CDR1 and CDR2: LNHDA, SQIVND (reference sequence). The V end was cut by 5 bases, the J end by 0 bases, with 14 bases between. The CDR3 totals 16 residues. CDR3 sequence reads: CASSFSHRRSNQPQHF. In nucleotides, the CDR3 is TGTGCCAGTAGTTTCTCGCACAGGCGTAGCAATCAGCCCCAGCATTTT.

This chain's CDR3 is CASSPLAGGTDTQYF. In nucleotides, the CDR3 is TGTGCCAGCAGTCCGTTAGCCGGGGGCACAGATACGCAGTATTTT. V gene TRBV27 combines with J gene TRBJ2-3; D is perhaps TRBD2 (5 bases). The CDR3 has 15 amino acids. The germline V and J ends were trimmed by 5 bases and 1 base, with 13 bases remaining between them. Looked up from germline, CDR1 is MNHEY and CDR2 is SMNVEV (reference sequence).

V and J are TRBV5-5 and TRBJ1-5, with 7 bases identical to TRBD1. Germline CDR1 is SGHKS and CDR2 is YYEKEE (reference sequence). The CDR3 sequence is 15 residues long. V lost 1 base, J lost 2 bases, and 3 bases stayed unmatched. The CDR3 DNA sequence: TGTGCCAGCAGCTTGAGACAGGGTGGCAATCAGCCCCAGCATTTT. Protein sequence: CASSLRQGGNQPQHF.